The 9 T cell receptor beta chains presented below share a single source sample, sequenced in a study of T cell responses to AZD1222 COVID-19 vaccine. The assay was immunoSEQ multiplex PCR, and TCRdb's table has in-frame clones only and misses some. The data contain around 140,000 clones, 90% to 95% of them seen just once; the ten biggest clones take up approximately 1.5%. This sample comprised peripheral blood, obtained on day 0 of AZD1222 vaccination. The receptors were sampled from an adult in good health.

V gene TRBV4-3 combines with J gene TRBJ2-2; tentatively, D is TRBD2 (5 bases). CDR3 length equals 16 residues. V lost 2 bases to trimming and J lost 2 bases, with 12 bases between them. CDR1 is LGHNA, CDR2 YSLEER, per germline. CDR3 bases: TGCGCCAGCAGCCAATCGCCCGAGGGAAACACCGGGGAGCTGTTTTTT. Its translation is CASSQSPEGNTGELFF.

This chain joins TRBV7-2 and TRBJ1-1; the match to TRBD1 covers 7 bases. The CDR3 is 14 amino acids. The germline V gene encodes CDR1 SGHTA and CDR2 FQGNSA. The V gene end was trimmed by 5 bases and the J gene end by 1 base; junction bases not matched to a gene: 4. The CDR3 bases are TGTGCCAGCAGCCCGGGACAGAAGAACACTGAAGCTTTCTTT. Residues: CASSPGQKNTEAFF.

J is TRBJ2-1 and V is TRBV7-9; TRBD2 agrees at 14 bases. V shed 5 bases and J 10 bases; nucleotides not matched to a gene: 10. This CDR3 comprises 16 residues. Germline values: CDR1 SEHNR, CDR2 FQNEAQ (reference sequence). The CDR3 protein is CASSVTGTSGSKEQFF. DNA of the CDR3: TGTGCCAGCAGCGTTACCGGGACTAGCGGGAGTAAGGAGCAGTTCTTC.

The genes are TRBV19 and TRBJ1-1; TRBD1 might be the D (5 bases). Germline loops: CDR1 LNHDA, CDR2 SQIVND (reference sequence). This CDR3 has 13 amino acids. Trimming took off 9 bases at V and 6 bases at J, with 17 bases between the two ends. The CDR3 loop is CASRRAGISEAFF. The CDR3 DNA reads TGTGCCAGCCGCAGGGCTGGAATCTCTGAAGCTTTCTTT.

The chain carries TRBV6-5 and TRBJ1-2; D gene ambiguous. Between the trimmed V and J ends, which lost 6 bases and 2 bases, there was a span of 13 bases. Germline loops: CDR1 MNHEY, CDR2 SVGAGI. This CDR3 contains 14 residues. CDR3 sequence reads: CASSRSDSNYGYTF. The CDR3 nucleotides are TGTGCCAGCAGCCGCTCGGACTCAAACTATGGCTACACCTTC.

The J gene is TRBJ1-2, the V gene TRBV27; tentative D call: TRBD1 (5 bases). This CDR3 is built from 13 residues. Trimming took off 5 bases at V and 7 bases at J, with 14 bases between the two ends. Per germline, CDR1 MNHEY and CDR2 SMNVEV (reference sequence). CDR3 DNA sequence: TGTGCCAGCAGTGAGGGGTTCTGGTCTGGCTACACCTTC. Its translation is CASSEGFWSGYTF.

This clone has only one observation. The chain employs TRBV27 and TRBJ1-6; a possible D gene is TRBD1 (5 bases). This CDR3 has 14 amino acids. Between the trimmed V and J ends, which lost 1 base and 10 bases, there was a span of 11 bases. The germline CDR1 and CDR2 sequences are MNHEY and SMNVEV (reference sequence). The CDR3 is CASSLWGSGSPLHF. CDR3 in DNA: TGTGCCAGCAGTTTATGGGGCAGTGGATCACCCCTCCACTTT.

This chain joins TRBV24-1 and TRBJ1-5, with TRBD1 as a possible D gene (5 bases). The CDR3 consists of 16 residues. The germline V gene has CDR1 KGHDR and CDR2 SFDVKD. Trimming pared 2 bases from V and 2 bases from J, leaving 12 bases between. The CDR3, as DNA: TGTGCCACCAGTGATTCAGGGTGGGGTGGCAATCAGCCCCAGCATTTT. This encodes CATSDSGWGGNQPQHF.

V usage is TRBV19 and J usage is TRBJ2-1; 14 bases fit TRBD2. V was pared by 4 bases and J by 5 bases, with 1 base of the junction left unmatched. Germline values: CDR1 LNHDA, CDR2 SQIVND (reference sequence). The CDR3 spans 15 residues. The CDR3 loop is CASSRGLAGDNEQFF. In DNA, the CDR3 is TGTGCCAGTAGTAGGGGACTAGCGGGGGACAATGAGCAGTTCTTC.